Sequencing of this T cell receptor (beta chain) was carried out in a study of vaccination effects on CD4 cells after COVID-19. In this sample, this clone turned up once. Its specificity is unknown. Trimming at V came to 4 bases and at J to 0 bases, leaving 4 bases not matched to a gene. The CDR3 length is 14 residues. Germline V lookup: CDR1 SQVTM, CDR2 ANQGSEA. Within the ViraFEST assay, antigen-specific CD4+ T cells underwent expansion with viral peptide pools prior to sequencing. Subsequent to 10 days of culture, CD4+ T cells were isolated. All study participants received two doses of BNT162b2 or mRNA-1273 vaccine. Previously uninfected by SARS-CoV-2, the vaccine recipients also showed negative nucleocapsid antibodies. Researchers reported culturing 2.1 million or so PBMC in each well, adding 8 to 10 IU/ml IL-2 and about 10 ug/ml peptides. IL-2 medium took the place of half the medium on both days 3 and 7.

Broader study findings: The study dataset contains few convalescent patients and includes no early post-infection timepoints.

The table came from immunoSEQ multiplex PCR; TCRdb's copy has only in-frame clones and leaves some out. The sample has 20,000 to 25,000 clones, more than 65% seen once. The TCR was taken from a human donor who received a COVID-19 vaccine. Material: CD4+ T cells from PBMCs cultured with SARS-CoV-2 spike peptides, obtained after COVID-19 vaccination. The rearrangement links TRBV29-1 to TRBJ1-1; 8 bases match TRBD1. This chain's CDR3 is CSVARQGMNTEAFF. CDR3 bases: TGCAGCGTTGCCCGACAGGGGATGAACACTGAAGCTTTCTTT. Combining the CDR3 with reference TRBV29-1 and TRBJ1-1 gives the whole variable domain SAVISQKPSRDICQRGTSLTIQCQVDSQVTMMFWYRQQPGQSLTLIATANQGSEATYESGFVIDKFPISRPNLTFSTLTVSNMSPEDSSIYLCSVARQGMNTEAFFGQGTRLTVV.